This T cell receptor beta chain was recorded in a study of blood T cells in healthy people across ages. Points from the study as a whole: Estimates drawn from one million T cells were deemed to understate diversity.

A second PCR of 7 to 11 cycles used a sample-barcoded 5' primer and a J-beta primer mix. TCRdb itself ran the 5' RACE reads through MiXCR, one entry per CDR3 protein. The table has about 400,000 distinct CDR3 sequences, over 45% seen once; the top ten hold 45% to 65%. A word on this clonotype: Its antigen remains unidentified.

V dropped 1 base and J dropped 8 bases, with 15 bases sitting between them. Germline V CDR1 and CDR2: SGHVS, FQNEAQ. The length of the CDR3 is 15 residues. There were at least 6 micrograms of total RNA extracted from every sample. The specimen sequenced was blood. The V and J genes are TRBV7-8 and TRBJ2-1, with no clear D. The TCR sequence derives from a man between 60 and 75 years old in good health. CDR3: CASSLGPAPSDEQFF. Here the CDR3 DNA reads TGTGCCAGCAGCTTAGGCCCTGCCCCCAGCGATGAGCAGTTCTTC.